This entry lists 6 T cell receptor beta chains sequenced from one sample in a study of control samples from healthy donors and cancer patients. Clones were sequenced by immunoSEQ multiplex PCR, and TCRdb holds only the in-frame ones, with some missing. Here the sample spans approximately 72,000 clones, approximately 90% being singletons. Sequencing was performed on blood. These receptors were taken from a man aged 45-60 years in good health.

This clone has only one observation. CDR3 in DNA: TGTGCCAGCACGGGTCGGGACAGGGCCTACTCTGGAAACACCATATATTTT. Amino acid sequence: CASTGRDRAYSGNTIYF. The chain carries TRBV6-4 and TRBJ1-3; 9 nucleotides agree with TRBD1. Trimming took 7 bases from V and 0 from J; bases not matched to a gene: 10. This CDR3 has 17 residues. The V gene's germline CDR1 is MRHNA and CDR2 SNTAGT.

The sample holds a few counts of this clone. The V and J genes are TRBV7-2 and TRBJ1-4; a weak D match, TRBD1 (6 bases). CDR3 length equals 15 residues. The germline V and J ends were trimmed by 0 bases and 5 bases, with 10 bases remaining between them. Germline V gene sequence: CDR1 SGHTA, CDR2 FQGNSA. The CDR3 reads CASSLANRVNEKLFF. In DNA, the CDR3 is TGTGCCAGCAGCTTAGCGAACAGGGTGAATGAAAAACTGTTTTTT.

The rearrangement joins TRBV7-2 to TRBJ2-2; no clear D gene. The CDR3 has 12 residues. Germline V lookup: CDR1 SGHTA, CDR2 FQGNSA. V lost 5 bases, J lost 3 bases, and 4 bases lay in between. As DNA, the CDR3 is TGTGCCAGCAGCGCGTACACCGGGGAGCTGTTTTTT. This translates into CASSAYTGELFF.

The table lists this clone with a few counts. The gene calls are TRBV5-8 and TRBJ1-6; possibly TRBD1 for D (5 bases). Trimming removed 1 base at V and 6 bases at J, with 14 bases between. The CDR3 is 16 amino acids. The germline V gene encodes CDR1 SGHTS and CDR2 YDEGEE. The CDR3 loop reads CASSLKGFNGNSPLHF. In DNA, the CDR3 is TGTGCCAGCAGCTTGAAGGGGTTTAATGGTAATTCACCCCTCCACTTT.

The gene calls are TRBV24-1 and TRBJ2-3, with D perhaps matching TRBD2 (6 bases). Trimming took off 9 bases at V and 3 bases at J, with 12 bases between the two ends. CDR3 length: 13 amino acids. Germline assignment: CDR1 KGHDR and CDR2 SFDVKD. The CDR3 region is CATGRGGTDTQYF. Written as DNA, the CDR3 is TGTGCCACCGGGCGGGGTGGGACAGATACGCAGTATTTT.

The chain combines TRBV7-9 with TRBJ1-5, with a weak D call TRBD1 (6 bases). The CDR3 spans 15 residues. CDR1 and CDR2 from the germline V gene are SEHNR and FQNEAQ (reference sequence). The V end lost 3 bases, the J end lost 1 base, and 10 bases lay between the germline ends. CDR3 residues: CASSFSTGSNQPQHF. As DNA, the CDR3 is TGTGCCAGCAGCTTCTCTACAGGGAGCAATCAGCCCCAGCATTTT. Variable domain in full (rest from reference TRBV7-9 and TRBJ1-5): DTGVSQNPRHKITKRGQNVTFRCDPISEHNRLYWYRQTLGQGPEFLTYFQNEAQLEKSRLLSDRFSAERPKGSFSTLEIQRTEQGDSAMYLCASSFSTGSNQPQHFGDGTRLSIL.